The sequence of this T cell receptor beta chain was determined in a study of blood T cell repertoires in COVID-19. Across the study: Italy, Spain and the United States were the sources of the convalescent and acute COVID-19 samples. From T cells, B-cell-depleted T cells, or PBMCs came the material, which was cDNA or gDNA.

In the original processing: Quantification of nucleated cells was approximated via reference gene primer amplification. Produced via immunoSEQ multiplex PCR; TCRdb's table is partial and in-frame only. Clone size and V and J calls were adopted from that table, with D and trimming inferred from the DNA. The data show roughly 100,000 clones, around 73% seen once. Trimming stripped 0 bases from V and 6 bases from J, with 9 bases between. CDR3 length: 14 residues. The germline V gene encodes CDR1 SGHNT and CDR2 YYREEE (reference sequence). This clone was seen a handful of times. The sequence was collected from a man in his sixties with active or convalescent COVID-19. The J gene is TRBJ2-2, the V gene TRBV5-4, with D unresolved. The sequenced sample consisted of peripheral blood. The CDR3 loop is CASSLDFSAGELFF. The CDR3 nucleotides are TGTGCCAGCAGCTTGGACTTTTCTGCCGGGGAGCTGTTTTTT.